This TCR beta chain was obtained from a study of cytomegalovirus exposure and HLA in healthy donors. About this clone: Its specificity is unknown.

V dropped 2 bases and J dropped 1 base, with 14 bases sitting between them. Germline V gives CDR1 SNHLY, CDR2 FYNNEI. CDR3 length: 16 amino acids. Study results and caveats: The authors excluded some V segments, including TRBV6-2 and TRBV6-3, as indistinguishable. The authors enumerated roughly 160 TCR beta chains as linked to cytomegalovirus. In a later analysis, approximately 15,000 TCR beta sequences were associated with HLA alleles at 0.05 false discovery rate. TCR beta chain V- and J-gene trimming was linked, in a later analysis, to a missense variant in DCLRE1C.

Use of 60 Vbeta and 13 Jbeta primers characterized the PCR. Method: immunoSEQ multiplex PCR; TCRdb's copy keeps in-frame clones and lacks some. Seen here are 60,000 to 90,000 clones, roughly 67% observed once, and the top ten hold about 7.6%. The chain joins TRBV2 to TRBJ1-1; weak D call: TRBD1 (5 bases). The sequencing input was PBMCs. This sequence was found in a man aged 35-49 years in good health and CMV-seropositive. The CDR3 spells CASSESPGGRNTEAFF. As DNA, the CDR3 is TGTGCCAGCAGTGAATCCCCCGGGGGAAGGAACACTGAAGCTTTCTTT.